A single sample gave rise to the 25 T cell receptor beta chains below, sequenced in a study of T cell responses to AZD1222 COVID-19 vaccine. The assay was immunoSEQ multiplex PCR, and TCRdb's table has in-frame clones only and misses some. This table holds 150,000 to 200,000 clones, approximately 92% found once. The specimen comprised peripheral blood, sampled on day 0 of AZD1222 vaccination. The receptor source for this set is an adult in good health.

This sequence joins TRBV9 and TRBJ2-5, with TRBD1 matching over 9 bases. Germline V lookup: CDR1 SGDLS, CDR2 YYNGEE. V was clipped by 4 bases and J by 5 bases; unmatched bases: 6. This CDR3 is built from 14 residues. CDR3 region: CASSSSGQGETQYF. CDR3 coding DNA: TGTGCCAGCAGCTCCTCTGGACAGGGGGAGACCCAGTACTTC.

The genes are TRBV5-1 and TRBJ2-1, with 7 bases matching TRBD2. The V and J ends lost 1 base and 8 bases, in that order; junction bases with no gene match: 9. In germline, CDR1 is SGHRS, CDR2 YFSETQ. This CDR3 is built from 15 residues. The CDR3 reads CASSLSTGTIYEQFF. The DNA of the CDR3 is TGCGCCAGCAGCTTGTCCACCGGGACTATATATGAGCAGTTCTTC.

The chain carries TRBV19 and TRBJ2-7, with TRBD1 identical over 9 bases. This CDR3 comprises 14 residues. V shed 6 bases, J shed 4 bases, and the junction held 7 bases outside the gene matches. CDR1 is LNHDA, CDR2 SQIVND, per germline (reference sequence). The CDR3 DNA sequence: TGTGCCAGTAGCGCCGGGACAGGGTTGTACGAGCAGTACTTC. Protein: CASSAGTGLYEQYF. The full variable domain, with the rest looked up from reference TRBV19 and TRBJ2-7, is DGGITQSPKYLFRKEGQNVTLSCEQNLNHDAMYWYRQDPGQGLRLIYYSQIVNDFQKGDIAEGYSVSREKKESFPLTVTSAQKNPTAFYLCASSAGTGLYEQYFGPGTRLTVT.

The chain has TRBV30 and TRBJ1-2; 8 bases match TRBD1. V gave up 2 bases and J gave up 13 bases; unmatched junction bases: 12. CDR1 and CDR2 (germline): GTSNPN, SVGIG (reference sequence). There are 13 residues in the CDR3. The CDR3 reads CAWSPGQGTSSTF. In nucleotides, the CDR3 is TGTGCCTGGAGTCCTGGACAGGGTACATCTAGCACCTTC.

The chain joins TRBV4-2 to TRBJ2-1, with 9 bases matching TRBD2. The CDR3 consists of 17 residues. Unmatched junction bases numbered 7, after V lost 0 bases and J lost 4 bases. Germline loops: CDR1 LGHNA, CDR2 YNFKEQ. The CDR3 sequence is CASSQDTPGLAYNEQFF. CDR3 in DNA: TGTGCCAGCAGCCAAGACACTCCGGGACTAGCTTACAATGAGCAGTTCTTC.

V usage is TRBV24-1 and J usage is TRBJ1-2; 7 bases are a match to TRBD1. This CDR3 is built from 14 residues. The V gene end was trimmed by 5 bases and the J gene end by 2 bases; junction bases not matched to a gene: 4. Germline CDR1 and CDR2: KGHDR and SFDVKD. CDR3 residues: CATSVAGQNYGYTF. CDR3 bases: TGTGCCACCAGTGTTGCGGGACAGAACTATGGCTACACCTTC.

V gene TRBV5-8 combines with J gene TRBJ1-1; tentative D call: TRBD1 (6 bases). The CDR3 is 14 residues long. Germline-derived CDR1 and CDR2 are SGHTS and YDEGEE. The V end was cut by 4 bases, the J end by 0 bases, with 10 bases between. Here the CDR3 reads CASSQGTLNTEAFF. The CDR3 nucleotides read TGTGCCAGCAGCCAAGGGACATTGAACACTGAAGCTTTCTTT.

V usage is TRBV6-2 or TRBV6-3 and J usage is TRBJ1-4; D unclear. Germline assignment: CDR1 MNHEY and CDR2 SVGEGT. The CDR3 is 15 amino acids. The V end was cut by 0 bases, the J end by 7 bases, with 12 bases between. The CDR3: CASSYSNSGSEKLFF. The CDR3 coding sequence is TGTGCCAGCAGTTACTCGAATTCCGGGAGTGAAAAACTGTTTTTT.

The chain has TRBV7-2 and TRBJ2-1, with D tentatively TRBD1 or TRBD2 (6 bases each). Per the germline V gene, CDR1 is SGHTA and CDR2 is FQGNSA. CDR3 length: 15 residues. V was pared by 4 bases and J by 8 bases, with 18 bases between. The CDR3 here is CASSSRGPTGDEQFF. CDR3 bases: TGTGCCAGCAGCTCCCGGGGGCCCACGGGGGATGAGCAGTTCTTC.

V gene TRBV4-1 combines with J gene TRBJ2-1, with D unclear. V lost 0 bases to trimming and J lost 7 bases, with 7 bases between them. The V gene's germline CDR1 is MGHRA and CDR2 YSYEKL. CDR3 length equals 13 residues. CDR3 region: CASSQDGRNEQFF. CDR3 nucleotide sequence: TGCGCCAGCAGCCAAGATGGGCGGAATGAGCAGTTCTTC.

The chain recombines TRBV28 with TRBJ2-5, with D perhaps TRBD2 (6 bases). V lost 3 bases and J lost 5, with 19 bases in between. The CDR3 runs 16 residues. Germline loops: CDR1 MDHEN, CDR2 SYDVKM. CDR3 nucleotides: TGTGCCAGCAGTTTGATAGACCTAGGAGGGTGGGAGACCCAGTACTTC. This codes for CASSLIDLGGWETQYF. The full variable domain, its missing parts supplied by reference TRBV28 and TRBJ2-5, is DVKVTQSSRYLVKRTGEKVFLECVQDMDHENMFWYRQDPGLGLRLIYFSYDVKMKEKGDIPEGYSVSREKKERFSLILESASTNQTSMYLCASSLIDLGGWETQYFGPGTRLLVL.

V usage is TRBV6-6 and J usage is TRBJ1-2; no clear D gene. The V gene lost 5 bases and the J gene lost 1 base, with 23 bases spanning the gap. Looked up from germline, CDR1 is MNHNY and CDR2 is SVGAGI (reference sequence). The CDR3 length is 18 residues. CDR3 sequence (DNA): TGTGCCAGCAGTGGATCCGAGGGCCCTGATTCTGGTAACTATGGCTACACCTTC. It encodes CASSGSEGPDSGNYGYTF.

In DNA, the CDR3 is TGTGCCAGCAGCGTAGGGGTAACCGGGGCCCTATTGGAGGCTTTCTTT. It is translated as CASSVGVTGALLEAFF. J is TRBJ1-1 and V is TRBV9, with TRBD1 as a possible D gene (5 bases). This CDR3 is built from 16 residues. CDR1 is SGDLS and CDR2 is YYNGEE in the germline V gene. The V end lost 0 bases, the J end lost 11 bases, and 23 bases lay between the germline ends.

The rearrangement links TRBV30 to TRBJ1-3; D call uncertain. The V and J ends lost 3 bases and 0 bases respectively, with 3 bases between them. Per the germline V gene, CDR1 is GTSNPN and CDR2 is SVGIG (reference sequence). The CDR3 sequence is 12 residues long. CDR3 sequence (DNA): TGTGCCTGGAGAAGCTCTGGAAACACCATATATTTT. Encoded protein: CAWRSSGNTIYF. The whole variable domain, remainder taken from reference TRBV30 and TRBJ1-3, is SQTIHQWPATLVQPVGSPLSLECTVEGTSNPNLYWYRQAAGRGLQLLFYSVGIGQISSEVPQNLSASRPQDRQFILSSKKLLLSDSGFYLCAWRSSGNTIYFGEGSWLTVV.

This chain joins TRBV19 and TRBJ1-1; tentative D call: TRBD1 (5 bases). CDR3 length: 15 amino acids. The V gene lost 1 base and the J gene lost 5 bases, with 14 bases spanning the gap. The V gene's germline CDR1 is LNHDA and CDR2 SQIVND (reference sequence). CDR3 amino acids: CASSIVSGARTEAFF. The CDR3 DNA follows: TGTGCCAGTAGTATAGTATCCGGGGCACGGACTGAAGCTTTCTTT. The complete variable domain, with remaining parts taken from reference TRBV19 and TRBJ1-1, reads DGGITQSPKYLFRKEGQNVTLSCEQNLNHDAMYWYRQDPGQGLRLIYYSQIVNDFQKGDIAEGYSVSREKKESFPLTVTSAQKNPTAFYLCASSIVSGARTEAFFGQGTRLTVV.

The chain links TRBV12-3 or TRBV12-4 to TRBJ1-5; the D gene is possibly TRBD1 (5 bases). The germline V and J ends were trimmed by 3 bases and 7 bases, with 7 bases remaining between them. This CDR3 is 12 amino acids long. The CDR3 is CASSFGGQPQHF. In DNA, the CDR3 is TGTGCCAGCAGTTTCGGGGGACAGCCCCAGCATTTT.

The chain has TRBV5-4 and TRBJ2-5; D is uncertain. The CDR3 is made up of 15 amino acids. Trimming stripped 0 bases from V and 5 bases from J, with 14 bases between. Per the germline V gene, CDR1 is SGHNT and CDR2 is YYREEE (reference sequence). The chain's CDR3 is CASSLEWWAPETQYF. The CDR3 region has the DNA TGTGCCAGCAGCTTGGAATGGTGGGCCCCGGAGACCCAGTACTTC.

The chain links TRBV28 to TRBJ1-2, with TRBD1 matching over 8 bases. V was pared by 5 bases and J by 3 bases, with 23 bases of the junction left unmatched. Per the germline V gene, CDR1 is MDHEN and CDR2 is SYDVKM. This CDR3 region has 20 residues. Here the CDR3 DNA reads TGTGCCAGCAGTCGGTCCCAACCCCGGGGGGTGGACAGGGAGGACTATGGCTACACCTTC. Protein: CASSRSQPRGVDREDYGYTF.

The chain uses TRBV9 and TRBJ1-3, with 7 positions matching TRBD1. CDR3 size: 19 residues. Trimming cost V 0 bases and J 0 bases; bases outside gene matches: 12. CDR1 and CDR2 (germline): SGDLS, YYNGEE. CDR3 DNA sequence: TGTGCCAGCAGCGTAGGATCGGGTCAGGGGGTCCCCTCTGGAAACACCATATATTTT. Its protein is CASSVGSGQGVPSGNTIYF.

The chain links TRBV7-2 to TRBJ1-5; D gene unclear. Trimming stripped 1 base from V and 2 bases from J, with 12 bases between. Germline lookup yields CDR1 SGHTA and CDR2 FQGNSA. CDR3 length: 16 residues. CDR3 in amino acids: CASSLVRNSGNQPQHF. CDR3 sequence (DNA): TGTGCCAGCAGCTTAGTTCGGAACTCGGGCAATCAGCCCCAGCATTTT.

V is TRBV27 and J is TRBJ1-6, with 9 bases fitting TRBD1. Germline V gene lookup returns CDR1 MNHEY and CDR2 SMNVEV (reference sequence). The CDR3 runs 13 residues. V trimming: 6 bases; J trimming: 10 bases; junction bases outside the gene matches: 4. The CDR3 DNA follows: TGTGCCAGCAGACCGACAGGGGGATCACCCCTCCACTTT. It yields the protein CASRPTGGSPLHF.

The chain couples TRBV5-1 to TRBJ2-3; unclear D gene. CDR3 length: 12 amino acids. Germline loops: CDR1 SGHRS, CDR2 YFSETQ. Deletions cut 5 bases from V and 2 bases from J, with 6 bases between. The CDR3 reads CASRRNTDTQYF. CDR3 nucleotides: TGCGCCAGCAGGCGGAACACAGATACGCAGTATTTT.

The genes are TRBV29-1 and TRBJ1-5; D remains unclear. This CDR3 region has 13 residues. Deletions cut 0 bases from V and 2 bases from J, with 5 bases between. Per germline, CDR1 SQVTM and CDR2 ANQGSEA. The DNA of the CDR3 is TGCAGCGTTGAAGAAGACGGCAATCAGCCCCAGCATTTT. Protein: CSVEEDGNQPQHF.

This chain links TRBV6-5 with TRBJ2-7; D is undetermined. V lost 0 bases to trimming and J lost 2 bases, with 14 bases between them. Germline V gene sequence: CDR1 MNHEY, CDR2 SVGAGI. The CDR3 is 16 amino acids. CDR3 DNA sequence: TGTGCCAGCAGTTACTCAGGGTTGGGTTGGACCTACGAGCAGTACTTC. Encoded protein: CASSYSGLGWTYEQYF.

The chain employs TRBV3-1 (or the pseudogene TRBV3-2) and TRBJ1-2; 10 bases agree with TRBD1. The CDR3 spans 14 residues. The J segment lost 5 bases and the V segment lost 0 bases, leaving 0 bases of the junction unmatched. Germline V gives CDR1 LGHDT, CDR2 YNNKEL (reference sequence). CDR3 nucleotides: TGTGCCAGCAGCCAAGAGGACAGGGGGTATGGCTACACCTTC. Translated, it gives CASSQEDRGYGYTF.